This T cell receptor (beta chain) was identified during a study of blood T cell repertoires in COVID-19. The wider study: COVID-19 samples collected from the United States, Italy and Spain covered acute and convalescent phases.

CDR1 and CDR2 from the germline V gene are ENHRY and SYGVKD. V was trimmed by 8 bases and J by 4 bases, leaving 15 bases between them. There are 13 residues in the CDR3. TCRdb keeps only in-frame clones here, not all; method: immunoSEQ multiplex PCR. Of tens of thousands of clones listed, 82% are singletons. The sequenced sample consisted of peripheral blood. The sequence came from a human donor in a cohort sampled during active COVID-19. The chain joins TRBV10-3 to TRBJ2-7; maybe TRBD1 (7 bases). In DNA, the CDR3 is TGTGCCATCCGGGGGACAGAGCTTTACGAGCAGTACTTC. Translating gives CAIRGTELYEQYF.